Each of the 20 T cell receptor beta chains below was sequenced from the same sample in a study of T cell repertoires in cytomegalovirus infection. TCRdb passed the reads through MiXCR, listing each CDR3 protein once. The sample lists approximately 170,000 distinct CDR3 sequences, 15% to 20% occurring once. Sequencing used CD8+ T cells from PBMCs. The receptors stem from a human donor in good health (CMV status not recorded). Some clones in this sample may be carry-over from other donors' samples.

The chain joins TRBV19 to TRBJ2-1, with unresolved D. The CDR3 spans 13 residues. Trimming removed 5 bases from V and 7 bases from J, with 12 bases in between. Germline V gene lookup returns CDR1 LNHDA and CDR2 SQIVND (reference sequence). The CDR3: CASSLLVVNEQFF. The CDR3 DNA reads TGTGCCAGTAGTCTCCTCGTAGTGAATGAGCAGTTCTTC.

This clonotype occurred many times. This sequence joins TRBV28 and TRBJ1-6; no reliable D call. Germline CDR1 and CDR2: MDHEN and SYDVKM. This CDR3 has 12 amino acids. Deletions cut 6 bases from V and 5 bases from J, with 5 bases between. CDR3 protein: CASSPHNSPLHF. CDR3 nucleotides: TGTGCCAGCAGCCCTCATAATTCACCCCTCCACTTT.

CDR3 nucleotide sequence: TGTGCCAGCAGCTTAGGGGACAGACTTCTGCGAGGGCAGTACTTC. It codes for CASSLGDRLLRGQYF. The chain is built from TRBV7-9 and TRBJ2-7, with 7 positions matching TRBD1. Germline V lookup: CDR1 SEHNR, CDR2 FQNEAQ (reference sequence). V shed 1 base, J shed 9 bases, and the junction held 12 bases outside the gene matches. This CDR3 contains 15 residues.

The rearrangement joins TRBV4-3 to TRBJ1-1; no reliable D call. The germline V gene encodes CDR1 LGHNA and CDR2 YSLEER. The CDR3 has 13 amino acids. V was pared by 0 bases and J by 7 bases, with 9 bases between. The CDR3 spells CASSQETELEAFF. The CDR3 bases are TGCGCCAGCAGCCAAGAAACGGAACTTGAAGCTTTCTTT.

V usage is TRBV6-8 and J usage is TRBJ1-1, with 8 bases identical to TRBD1. V was clipped by 5 bases and J by 5 bases; unmatched bases: 25. CDR3 length: 20 residues. Germline loops: CDR1 MNHGY, CDR2 SAAAGT. The CDR3 reads CASSPIYDRDRSEVFTEAFF. CDR3 coding DNA: TGTGCCAGCAGTCCGATATACGACAGGGACAGGAGTGAAGTCTTTACTGAAGCTTTCTTT.

This chain connects TRBV29-1 to TRBJ2-7, with 12 nucleotides matching TRBD1. Germline V gives CDR1 SQVTM, CDR2 ANQGSEA. The V and J ends lost 0 bases and 7 bases, in that order; junction bases with no gene match: 7. There are 15 residues in the CDR3. CDR3 in amino acids: CSVEDGGQGADEQYF. DNA for the CDR3: TGCAGCGTTGAAGATGGGGGACAGGGGGCGGATGAGCAGTACTTC.

This clonotype was seen a few times. J is TRBJ2-7 and V is TRBV28, with unresolved D. V dropped 6 bases and J dropped 1 base, with 10 bases sitting between them. The CDR3 is 13 amino acids. Germline V gene sequence: CDR1 MDHEN, CDR2 SYDVKM. The DNA for the CDR3 is TGTGCCAGCAGCCCCCCTGGGTCCTACGAGCAGTACTTC. Translation gives CASSPPGSYEQYF.

With respect to this clonotype: The CDR3 does not close with the conserved phenylalanine or tryptophan, likely indicating a read error. The chain uses TRBV7-9 and TRBJ2-1; D is undetermined. The CDR3 is made up of 11 amino acids. CDR1 is SEHNR, CDR2 FQNEAQ, per germline (reference sequence). Trimming removed 1 base from V and 8 bases from J, with 3 bases in between. The CDR3 region has the DNA TGTGCCAGCAGCTTAGAATATGAGCAGTTCTTA. Protein: CASSLEYEQFL.

V is TRBV7-2 and J is TRBJ2-1; the D is unclear. Germline lookup yields CDR1 SGHTA and CDR2 FQGNSA. The ends were cut back, 8 bases at V and 4 bases at J, with 15 bases in the middle. CDR3 length: 14 residues. The DNA for the CDR3 is TGTGCCAGCCGGACCGGGCAGAAATACAATGAGCAGTTCTTC. It encodes CASRTGQKYNEQFF.

This chain joins TRBV6-2 or TRBV6-3 and TRBJ2-1; 8 bases are a match to TRBD2. This CDR3 is built from 15 residues. V lost 2 bases to trimming and J lost 8 bases; unmatched junction nucleotides: 8. Per germline, CDR1 MNHEY and CDR2 SVGEGT. The CDR3 DNA is TGTGCCAGCAGTTACGTAGCGGGACCGCCAGATGAGCAGTTCTTC. Translated, it gives CASSYVAGPPDEQFF.

The chain joins TRBV2 to TRBJ2-1; TRBD2 agrees at 9 bases. After removal of 7 bases from V and 7 bases from J, the junction contained 11 bases not matched to a gene. Germline CDR1 is SNHLY and CDR2 is FYNNEI. The CDR3 extends over 15 amino acids. The CDR3 region is CASTHPGLATNEQFF. CDR3 nucleotides: TGTGCCAGCACCCATCCGGGACTAGCTACTAATGAGCAGTTCTTC.

The chain is built from TRBV7-9 and TRBJ1-2; 7 bases map to TRBD1. The V gene's germline CDR1 is SEHNR and CDR2 FQNEAQ (reference sequence). The CDR3 runs to 13 residues. V gave up 1 base and J gave up 7 bases; unmatched junction bases: 3. The CDR3 nucleotides are TGTGCCAGCAGCTTAGGAGGGGGCGGTGGCTACACCTTC. Translation gives CASSLGGGGGYTF.

The count of this clonotype is one. This chain uses TRBV7-2 with TRBJ1-1; no clear D. Germline-derived CDR1 and CDR2 are SGHTA and FQGNSA. There are 14 residues in the CDR3. V was cut by 4 bases and J by 2 bases, with 11 bases left in between. In DNA form, the CDR3 reads TGTGCCAGCAGCTCCCCTGACAAAAACACTGAAGCTTTCTTT. Translation gives CASSSPDKNTEAFF.

This clonotype appeared a few times. The chain couples TRBV7-9 to TRBJ2-1; D possibly corresponds to TRBD2 (6 bases). Germline values: CDR1 SEHNR, CDR2 FQNEAQ (reference sequence). The length of the CDR3 is 15 residues. Trimming pared 5 bases from V and 7 bases from J, leaving 18 bases between. The CDR3: CASSRYAGGVNEQFF. CDR3 in DNA: TGTGCCAGCAGCCGCTACGCCGGGGGTGTAAATGAGCAGTTCTTC. Full variable domain (missing parts from reference TRBV7-9 and TRBJ2-1): DTGVSQNPRHKITKRGQNVTFRCDPISEHNRLYWYRQTLGQGPEFLTYFQNEAQLEKSRLLSDRFSAERPKGSFSTLEIQRTEQGDSAMYLCASSRYAGGVNEQFFGPGTRLTVL.

This clonotype appeared many times. This chain joins TRBV4-1 and TRBJ1-5; D remains ambiguous. V dropped 1 base and J dropped 0 bases, with 4 bases sitting between them. The CDR3 is made up of 14 amino acids. CDR1 is MGHRA, CDR2 YSYEKL, per germline. The CDR3 here is CASSQGLSNQPQHF. The CDR3 DNA follows: TGCGCCAGCAGCCAAGGACTTAGCAATCAGCCCCAGCATTTT.

This clonotype is medium-sized (0.01 to 0.1%). The chain carries TRBV28 and TRBJ2-7; weak D call: TRBD1 (7 bases). V was pared by 5 bases and J by 3 bases, with 14 bases between. CDR1 is MDHEN, CDR2 SYDVKM, per germline. The CDR3 extends over 14 amino acids. Here the CDR3 DNA reads TGTGCCAGCAGTGGGCGGGACAGAGGCTACGAGCAGTACTTC. Protein product: CASSGRDRGYEQYF.

This clonotype has more than one count but fewer than ten. The chain links TRBV7-9 to TRBJ2-7; TRBD1 might be the D (5 bases). V was trimmed by 5 bases and J by 1 base, leaving 15 bases between them. This CDR3 spans 15 amino acids. CDR1 is SEHNR, CDR2 FQNEAQ, per germline (reference sequence). DNA for the CDR3: TGTGCCAGCAGCCAGACTGACAGCGATTCCTACGAGCAGTACTTC. This codes for CASSQTDSDSYEQYF.

V is TRBV6-5 and J is TRBJ2-7, with D hard to call. There are 14 residues in the CDR3. Trimming left V 0 bases short and J 3 bases short, with 9 bases between. Looked up from germline, CDR1 is MNHEY and CDR2 is SVGAGI. DNA for the CDR3: TGTGCCAGCAGTTACTCATTGCGGTTCTACGAGCAGTACTTC. This sequence encodes CASSYSLRFYEQYF.

This chain links TRBV20-1 with TRBJ2-1; D is perhaps TRBD2 (6 bases). V was pared by 1 base and J by 3 bases, with 13 bases between. The CDR3 is 15 amino acids. Per the germline V gene, CDR1 is DFQATT and CDR2 is SNEGSKA (reference sequence). The CDR3 reads CSARVRGARYNEQFF. CDR3 nucleotide sequence: TGCAGTGCTAGAGTACGCGGGGCCCGCTACAATGAGCAGTTCTTC.

This clonotype was recorded a few times. This sequence joins TRBV29-1 and TRBJ1-1, with D possibly being TRBD1 (6 bases). The germline V gene has CDR1 SQVTM and CDR2 ANQGSEA. The length of the CDR3 is 11 residues. The ends were cut back, 1 base at V and 8 bases at J, with 8 bases in the middle. CDR3 coding DNA: TGCAGCGTTGAAGGCGACAGGGAAGCTTTCTTT. Its translation: CSVEGDREAFF.